A single T cell receptor beta chain is shown here with its context. This clonotype was detected a few times. Which antigen it targets is not known. No base qualities exist here, and no much larger clone lies one base off it. This entry is derived from a study of regulatory T cells in long-lasting Graves disease (dated by TCRdb to 2020 to 2023). For context, the study as a whole: Persistent Graves' disease meant more than 5 years of antithyroid drug treatment with TSH receptor autoantibodies that stayed positive. A total of roughly 35 samples underwent TCR sequencing: around 13 from persistent and some 20 from newly diagnosed Graves' disease patients. Patients with persistent Graves' disease were compared with patients with newly diagnosed Graves' disease using TCR sequencing and RNA sequencing of peripheral blood. On average, persistent Graves' disease patients in the clinical cohort had been on antithyroid drugs for approximately 10 years. The study was registered as a clinical trial and conducted in China.

The time point label corresponds to: persistent/refractory GD, antithyroid drugs over 5 years with positive TRAb. For both TCR sequencing and RNA sequencing, RNA was extracted from PBMCs in TRIzol. Graves' disease was diagnosed according to American Thyroid Association guidelines. The patients came from an endocrinology department in Xi'an, China. Each patient gave roughly 8.4 milliliters of peripheral blood, collected in an EDTA anticoagulant tube. Ficoll Paque Plus density gradient separation was used to isolate PBMCs, and no further T cell sorting was performed. RNA quality was checked with an Agilent 2100 Bioanalyzer and agarose gel, and concentration with a NanoDrop 2000. The CDR3 runs 17 residues from the cysteine to the phenylalanine. Of the read, only the CDR3 DNA is kept; its 51 bases are in frame from base 1. The junction shows trimming of 4 bases on V and 0 bases on J, plus 22 bases between the germline ends. The germline V gene (reference sequence) yields DFQATT for CDR1 and SNEGSKA for CDR2.

Results the study describes overall, beyond this receptor: Preferential use of TRBV28, TRBJ1-2 and TRBJ2-5 was observed in persistent disease, whereas TRBV20-1 and TRBJ2-1 were favored in newly diagnosed disease. Lower TCR Shannon entropy and fewer highly expanded clones were observed in persistent Graves' disease patients than in newly diagnosed patients, which suggested clonal expansion. The authors noted that the small sample size was a limitation that may lower accuracy. Only peripheral blood was studied, because thyroid tissue, the primary lesion, was inaccessible. Only the TCR beta chain was sequenced and analyzed. Persistent patients shared more public clonotypes among themselves (around 3,000) than newly diagnosed patients did (approximately 970).

The library was made by multiplex PCR. TCRdb shows the sequencer as Illumina HiSeq 4000. To build TCR beta libraries, CDR3 regions were amplified by Arm-PCR using iRepertoire HTBI primers. Before sequencing, the PCR products underwent gel purification. In the paper's pipeline: Gene usage analysis of CDR3 amino acid clonotypes relied on the roughly 60 TRBV and about 15 TRBJ segments identified across samples. COPE and FqMerger were used to merge filtered high-quality paired reads into contigs. Contigs were aligned with BLAST to IMGT TRBV, TRBD and TRBJ reference genes, and CDR3 was defined per IMGT. Any clonotype with a frequency above 0.1% was counted as a highly expanded clone. Shannon entropy served as the measure of repertoire diversity, while the Gini coefficient captured V-J evenness. Clonotypes shared by more than one individual were considered public. TCRdb reprocessing: public reads trimmed at Q25 with fastp, clones called with MiXCR, in-frame beta chains kept. Entries are consolidated by CDR3 protein sequence, retaining the most common genes and DNA. The authors' filters were not applied to this entry. A total of roughly 400,000 distinct CDR3 sequences appear in this sample, roughly 23% of them only once. Roughly an eighth of the sample is taken by the ten largest.

The chain uses TRBV20-1 and TRBJ2-7, with a tentative D gene TRBD2 over 5 matching bases. This TCR derives from a female donor with Graves disease. The material was peripheral blood mononuclear cells (PBMCs), obtained when the disease was refractory, from a patient treated with antithyroid drugs. The CDR3 is CSAKERPGLPSSYEQYF. The sequenced DNA: TGCAGTGCTAAGGAGAGGCCTGGACTCCCGAGCTCCTACGAGCAGTACTTC.